These T cell receptor beta chains were read from a single sample in a study of graft-versus-host responses after intestinal transplantation. Their recognized antigens are unknown. Only in-frame clones appear in the TCRdb table, and some are missing; sequencing was by immunoSEQ multiplex PCR. The sample has approximately 130,000 clones; more than 80% are singletons. Here the sequenced sample was unstimulated CD4+ T cells sorted from spleen or lymph node cells, taken before intestinal transplant. The receptor source for this set is a human donor who received an intestinal transplant. The CDR3 runs from the conserved cysteine through the conserved F or W. The D gene is left open where the match is weak. Clone size is not always given. Where it is, it says once, few, many or a class for expanded clones.

clone size	D gene	V gene	J gene	CDR3 DNA	CDR3 protein
-	TRBD1	TRBV6-1	TRBJ1-5	TGTGCCAGCAAACAGGGGAATCAGCCCCAGCATTTT	CASKQGNQPQHF
-	-	TRBV11-3	TRBJ1-1	TGTGCCAGCAGCACCCAAGGGGACACTGAAGCTTTCTTT	CASSTQGDTEAFF
-	-	TRBV18	TRBJ2-4	TGTGTCCCAAAAAACATTCAGTACTTC	CVPKNIQYF
-	-	TRBV6-6	TRBJ1-5	TGTGCCAGCGGGGATGGCAATCAGCCCCAGCATTTT	CASGDGNQPQHF
-	TRBD1	TRBV6-1	TRBJ2-3	TGTGCCAGCAGTGAAAGGACAGGTTCGGGCACAGATACGCAGTATTTT	CASSERTGSGTDTQYF
-	TRBD2	TRBV10-1	TRBJ2-5	TGCGCCAGCAGTGAGACTAGCGGGGGGCAAGAGACCCAGTACTTC	CASSETSGGQETQYF
-	-	TRBV6-1	TRBJ2-7	TGTGCCAGCAGTCCCCCTACAGGCTACGAGCAGTACTTC	CASSPPTGYEQYF
-	TRBD2	TRBV11-2	TRBJ2-1	TGTGCCAGCAGCTTAGGGGCCGGGGGGTGGAATGAGCAGTTCTTC	CASSLGAGGWNEQFF
-	-	TRBV19	TRBJ2-1	TGTGCCAGTAGCCCCCCGGGACTTCTTACCTACAATGAGCAGTTCTTC	CASSPPGLLTYNEQFF
-	-	TRBV2	TRBJ1-1	TGTGCCAGCAGTGAAGCCAACGGAGGGCTTGAAGCTTTCTTT	CASSEANGGLEAFF
-	-	TRBV7-3	TRBJ1-1	TGTGCCAGCAGCCCACACATGAACACTGAAGCTTTCTTT	CASSPHMNTEAFF
-	-	TRBV7-9	TRBJ1-5	TGTGCCAGCACCGATCAAGGGAATCAGCCCCAGCATTTT	CASTDQGNQPQHF
few	-	TRBV6-5	TRBJ1-3	TGTGCCAGCAGTTACAGGGTTGGAAACACCATATATTTT	CASSYRVGNTIYF
-	TRBD2	TRBV5-1	TRBJ2-3	TGCGCCAGCAGCTTCGGGAGCGGGGCCCCAGATACGCAGTATTTT	CASSFGSGAPDTQYF
-	-	TRBV5-4	TRBJ1-1	TGTGCCCCCGGGCAGGGAGGATCTGAAGCTTTCTTT	CAPGQGGSEAFF
-	-	TRBV7-3	TRBJ1-3	TGTGCCAGCAGCCCATGTCTCGTATCTGGAAACACCATATATTTT	CASSPCLVSGNTIYF
-	-	TRBV9	TRBJ2-2	TGTGCCAGCAGCGCCCGCTTCGCAGGGGACACCGGGGAGCTGTTTTTT	CASSARFAGDTGELFF
once	-	TRBV18	TRBJ1-3	TGTGCCAGCTCACCGATAGCCGACAGCGGAAACACCATATATTTT	CASSPIADSGNTIYF
-	-	TRBV7-8	TRBJ1-1	TGTGCCAGCAGCTTAGAGAGGGGGACTGAAGCTTTCTTT	CASSLERGTEAFF
-	-	TRBV25-1	TRBJ2-1	TGTGCCAGCAGTGGAGGACAGGGCAGTCTCGGGGGGTACAATGAGCAGTTCTTC	CASSGGQGSLGGYNEQFF
few	-	TRBV7-9	TRBJ2-7	TGTGCCAGCAGCTTGGAGGGACGGCTCTCCTACGAGCAGTACTTC	CASSLEGRLSYEQYF
-	-	TRBV6-1	TRBJ1-3	TGTGCCAGCGCCACCCGACAGGCCGGAAACACCATATATTTT	CASATRQAGNTIYF